The clone carrying this T cell receptor (beta chain) was detected only a few times. PCR used 60 Vbeta primers and 13 Jbeta primers. Sequencing used immunoSEQ multiplex PCR; TCRdb keeps in-frame clones, though not all of them. The data show around 200,000 clones, roughly 78% seen once. The sample is drawn from a study of cytomegalovirus exposure and HLA in healthy donors. The clonotype comes from a woman in her thirties in good health and CMV-seropositive. The sequenced material came from PBMCs.

The CDR3 sequence: CASSSTGQGYEQYF. The CDR3 region has the DNA TGTGCCAGCAGCTCCACGGGACAGGGCTACGAGCAGTACTTC. The rearrangement links TRBV11-2 to TRBJ2-7, with TRBD1 matching 9 bases. Per the germline V gene, CDR1 is SGHAT and CDR2 is FQNNGV. This CDR3 spans 14 amino acids. V dropped 4 bases and J dropped 3; count of bases not matched to a gene: 4. Looking up the rest from reference TRBV11-2 and TRBJ2-7 gives the full variable domain: EAGVAQSPRYKIIEKRQSVAFWCNPISGHATLYWYQQILGQGPKLLIQFQNNGVVDDSQLPKDRFSAERLKGVDSTLKIQPAKLEDSAVYLCASSSTGQGYEQYFGPGTRLTVT.